The 30 T cell receptor beta chains below all came from one sample that was sequenced in a study of T cells in tuberculosis (dated by TCRdb to 2017 to 2018). Library preparation used the immunoSEQ multiplex PCR assay. TCRdb provides this immuneACCESS table in a form limited to in-frame rearrangements. Some clones are lacking; in checked studies, under half of them reflect an unresolved V gene, and why the rest are absent is not known. The sample data list 20,000 to 25,000 clones, and 95% of these were observed just once. The ten largest clonotypes hold just under 9.5% of the sample. The sample consisted of PBMCs. These receptors came from a donor aged 5-35 years with latent tuberculosis or without tuberculosis infection.

CDR3 region: CASTLEGGYGYTF. In nucleotides, the CDR3 is TGTGCCAGTACCCTCGAAGGGGGCTATGGCTACACCTTC. The rearrangement joins TRBV19 to TRBJ1-2; tentative D call: TRBD1 (6 bases). This CDR3 is 13 amino acids long. The germline V gene has CDR1 LNHDA and CDR2 SQIVND (reference sequence). Trimming removed 7 bases from V and 4 bases from J, with 13 bases in between.

The chain has TRBV5-1 and TRBJ2-3; D might be TRBD2 (6 bases). The CDR3 extends over 15 amino acids. CDR1 is SGHRS, CDR2 YFSETQ, per germline. Trimming stripped 0 bases from V and 5 bases from J, with 13 bases between. The CDR3 reads CASSLGSMGGDTQYF. The CDR3 DNA reads as TGCGCCAGCAGCTTGGGGTCCATGGGGGGAGATACGCAGTATTTT. The full variable domain, its missing parts supplied by reference TRBV5-1 and TRBJ2-3, is KAGVTQTPRYLIKTRGQQVTLSCSPISGHRSVSWYQQTPGQGLQFLFEYFSETQRNKGNFPGRFSGRQFSNSRSEMNVSTLELGDSALYLCASSLGSMGGDTQYFGPGTRLTVL.

In its sample, this clone was seen once. V is TRBV6-5 and J is TRBJ1-2; tentatively, D is TRBD1 (5 bases). This CDR3 has 13 residues. Deletions cut 6 bases from V and 4 bases from J, with 12 bases between. Germline CDR1 is MNHEY and CDR2 is SVGAGI. This chain's CDR3 is CASRMTAVYGYTF. In nucleotides, the CDR3 is TGTGCCAGCAGGATGACAGCTGTCTATGGCTACACCTTC.

The chain has TRBV2 and TRBJ2-3; 9 bases are a match to TRBD1. The CDR3 is made up of 15 amino acids. After removal of 2 bases from V and 1 base from J, the junction contained 1 base not matched to a gene. The germline V gene encodes CDR1 SNHLY and CDR2 FYNNEI. The CDR3 sequence is CASSERDRGTDTQYF. The CDR3 region has the DNA TGTGCCAGCAGTGAAAGGGACAGGGGCACAGATACGCAGTATTTT.

The chain uses TRBV19 and TRBJ1-1, with 7 bases fitting TRBD1. The junction had 5 bases not matched to a gene; V was cut back by 6 bases and J by 4 bases. This CDR3 has 13 amino acids. CDR1 is LNHDA, CDR2 SQIVND, per germline (reference sequence). CDR3 bases: TGTGCCAGTAGCCTTGACAGGGCCACTGAAGCTTTCTTT. This gives the protein CASSLDRATEAFF.

This chain joins TRBV11-2 and TRBJ2-3, with D perhaps TRBD1 (6 bases). Germline V gene lookup returns CDR1 SGHAT and CDR2 FQNNGV. The ends were cut back, 5 bases at V and 5 bases at J, with 17 bases in the middle. The CDR3 is made up of 15 amino acids. The CDR3 DNA follows: TGTGCCAGCAGCGGCCACAGGGCCAGAGGAGATACGCAGTATTTT. This codes for CASSGHRARGDTQYF.

The chain joins TRBV7-2 to TRBJ2-2, with D hard to call. Germline CDR1 reads SGHTA; CDR2 reads FQGNSA. The CDR3 spans 15 residues. V was shortened by 0 bases and J by 8 bases, with 13 bases between the two germline ends. The CDR3 region has the DNA TGTGCCAGCAGCTTAGCGACTTCTTCTTATGGGGAGCTGTTTTTT. Protein product: CASSLATSSYGELFF. The full variable domain, rest sourced from reference TRBV7-2 and TRBJ2-2, is GAGVSQSPSNKVTEKGKDVELRCDPISGHTALYWYRQSLGQGLEFLIYFQGNSAPDKSGLPSDRFSAERTGGSVSTLTIQRTQQEDSAVYLCASSLATSSYGELFFGEGSRLTVL.

This chain links TRBV6-1 with TRBJ2-1; 10 positions agree with TRBD2. The trim removed 4 bases at V and 4 bases at J, leaving 1 base unmatched. From germline, CDR1 is MNHNS and CDR2 SASEGT. The CDR3 extends over 14 amino acids. CDR3 DNA sequence: TGTGCCAGCAGTGGGACTAGCGGATACAATGAGCAGTTCTTC. It translates to CASSGTSGYNEQFF.

Only one count was recorded for this clone. V usage is TRBV6-1 and J usage is TRBJ1-5; D is perhaps TRBD1 (5 bases). V was trimmed by 6 bases and J by 4 bases, leaving 10 bases between them. The V gene's germline CDR1 is MNHNS and CDR2 SASEGT. The CDR3 length is 13 residues. The chain's CDR3 is CASRGDSNQPQHF. CDR3 sequence (DNA): TGTGCCAGCAGGGGTGACAGTAATCAGCCCCAGCATTTT.

The CDR3 DNA sequence: TGTGCCAGCAGTTTCTTGGACACGTCGTGGGATGAGCAGTTCTTC. Its translation: CASSFLDTSWDEQFF. This chain uses TRBV27 with TRBJ2-1, with D possibly matching TRBD1 (5 bases). With 3 bases removed from V and 8 bases from J, the gap between germline ends came to 17 bases. From germline, CDR1 is MNHEY and CDR2 SMNVEV (reference sequence). The CDR3 length is 15 residues.

This clone appeared once. The chain uses TRBV6-1 and TRBJ1-1; D remains ambiguous. This CDR3 comprises 13 residues. V was trimmed by 2 bases and J by 11 bases, leaving 15 bases between them. Germline V CDR1 and CDR2: MNHNS, SASEGT. The CDR3 DNA reads as TGTGCCAGCAGTGAACGGGAGGGCCTGGAGGCTTTCTTT. It translates to CASSEREGLEAFF.

The chain couples TRBV6-1 to TRBJ1-1; D perhaps matches TRBD1 (6 bases). Germline V gene data show CDR1 as MNHNS and CDR2 as SASEGT. CDR3 length: 13 residues. Trimming took 8 bases from V and 1 from J, leaving 11 bases between them. CDR3 coding DNA: TGTGCCAGCTCACAGGGTCGGAACACTGAAGCTTTCTTT. It specifies CASSQGRNTEAFF.

This clone appeared once. This rearrangement joins TRBV18 to TRBJ1-5; D unresolved. Trimming took 5 bases from V and 1 from J, leaving 12 bases between them. Germline values: CDR1 KGHSH, CDR2 LQKENI. The CDR3 consists of 15 residues. DNA for the CDR3: TGTGCCAGCTCATCCAGCGGACTAAGCAATCAGCCCCAGCATTTT. Its translation is CASSSSGLSNQPQHF.

This clone was seen a single time. The genes are TRBV13 and TRBJ2-3; 7 nucleotides align to TRBD1. In germline, CDR1 is PRHDT, CDR2 FYEKMQ (reference sequence). CDR3 length: 16 amino acids. After removal of 3 bases from V and 0 bases from J, the junction contained 6 bases not matched to a gene. This chain's CDR3 is CASSFRGSRSTDTQYF. The CDR3 DNA reads as TGTGCCAGCAGCTTCAGGGGGTCTAGGAGCACAGATACGCAGTATTTT.

This clone has a single count. The genes are TRBV19 and TRBJ1-5, with 8 bases aligning to TRBD1. Germline CDR1 is LNHDA and CDR2 is SQIVND (reference sequence). V was pared by 5 bases and J by 5 bases, with 11 bases of the junction left unmatched. This CDR3 has 16 residues. The CDR3 protein is CASSRGRQGSYQPQHF. CDR3 DNA sequence: TGTGCCAGTAGTCGGGGTCGACAGGGGTCTTATCAGCCCCAGCATTTT.

The CDR3 loop is CASSSRVNEKLFF. In DNA, the CDR3 is TGTGCCAGCAGCTCGAGGGTAAATGAAAAACTGTTTTTT. This rearrangement joins TRBV6-5 to TRBJ1-4; no definite D call. Per germline, CDR1 MNHEY and CDR2 SVGAGI. CDR3 length: 13 residues. Trimming shortened V by 6 bases and J by 5 bases, and 10 bases separated the two germline ends.

The J gene is TRBJ1-1, the V gene TRBV9; no definite D call. The CDR3 is made up of 14 amino acids. Germline values: CDR1 SGDLS, CDR2 YYNGEE. With 4 bases removed from V and 4 bases from J, the gap between germline ends came to 14 bases. CDR3 region: CASSQESRVTEAFF. CDR3 in DNA: TGTGCCAGCAGCCAAGAATCGAGGGTCACTGAAGCTTTCTTT.

This chain joins TRBV6-5 and TRBJ2-3; the match to TRBD2 covers 8 bases. The V and J ends lost 2 bases and 4 bases, in that order; junction bases with no gene match: 8. Germline lookup yields CDR1 MNHEY and CDR2 SVGAGI. This CDR3 comprises 16 residues. The CDR3, as DNA: TGTGCCAGCAGTTACCCTCCCGGGGGGGGGCCAGATACGCAGTATTTT. The encoded protein is CASSYPPGGGPDTQYF.

This chain links TRBV5-8 with TRBJ2-7; the D gene is possibly TRBD1 (6 bases). This CDR3 comprises 12 residues. With 7 bases removed from V and 2 bases from J, the gap between germline ends came to 10 bases. The germline gives CDR1 SGHTS, CDR2 YDEGEE. CDR3 residues: CASDRSTYEQYF. Written as DNA, the CDR3 is TGTGCCAGCGACAGGTCTACCTACGAGCAGTACTTC.

The chain links TRBV7-2 to TRBJ1-5, with TRBD1 as a possible D gene (6 bases). Germline CDR1 is SGHTA and CDR2 is FQGNSA. This CDR3 is built from 15 residues. The germline V and J ends were trimmed by 5 bases and 6 bases, with 17 bases remaining between them. CDR3 sequence reads: CASSPRGTGTQPQHF. CDR3 coding DNA: TGTGCCAGCAGCCCGAGGGGGACGGGGACTCAGCCCCAGCATTTT.

The V and J genes are TRBV19 and TRBJ2-3, with TRBD1 identical over 8 bases. The CDR3 runs to 12 residues. Germline V gives CDR1 LNHDA, CDR2 SQIVND (reference sequence). The V segment lost 6 bases and the J segment 9 bases; nucleotides outside the gene matches: 5. This CDR3 reads CASSRDRRTQYF. The CDR3 region has the DNA TGTGCCAGTAGCCGGGACAGGAGGACGCAGTATTTT.

The CDR3 is CASSPLVWADRRGEQFF. DNA for the CDR3: TGTGCCAGCAGCCCACTTGTATGGGCGGACAGGAGAGGTGAGCAGTTCTTC. The V call is TRBV11-2, the J call TRBJ2-1; 7 bases are shared with TRBD1. J lost 9 bases, V lost 5 bases, and 19 bases had no gene match. The CDR3 is 17 amino acids. Germline V gives CDR1 SGHAT, CDR2 FQNNGV.

The V and J genes are TRBV19 and TRBJ1-2, with 10 bases lining up with TRBD1. Per the germline V gene, CDR1 is LNHDA and CDR2 is SQIVND (reference sequence). V shed 8 bases and J 7 bases; nucleotides not matched to a gene: 10. The CDR3 runs to 14 residues. The CDR3 DNA reads TGTGCCAGTGAGAGACAGGGGGCGTCCGGTGGCTACACCTTC. This sequence encodes CASERQGASGGYTF.

V and J are TRBV10-2 and TRBJ2-7; the D is unclear. CDR3 length equals 13 residues. Germline loops: CDR1 WSHSY, CDR2 SAAADI. The V and J ends lost 2 bases and 4 bases respectively, with 9 bases between them. This chain's CDR3 is CASSEPTPYEQYF. In DNA form, the CDR3 reads TGCGCCAGCAGTGAGCCGACTCCTTACGAGCAGTACTTC.

In the case of this clone: Other DNA sequences within the sample encode an identical CDR3. Here the CDR3 DNA reads TGTGCCAGTAGTATAAGGGGAACCGGGGAGCTGTTTTTT. It translates to CASSIRGTGELFF. The rearrangement uses TRBV19 and TRBJ2-2, with a weak D call TRBD1 (5 bases). This CDR3 contains 13 residues. Germline assignment: CDR1 LNHDA and CDR2 SQIVND (reference sequence). Trimming stripped 2 bases from V and 5 bases from J, with 6 bases between.

The V gene is TRBV5-6, the J gene TRBJ1-2; 10 positions agree with TRBD1. Per germline, CDR1 SGHDT and CDR2 YYEEEE. V trimming: 4 bases; J trimming: 4 bases; junction bases outside the gene matches: 4. The CDR3 is 14 residues long. For the CDR3, the DNA is TGTGCCAGCAGCCTCGGACAGGGGGTCTATGGCTACACCTTC. This sequence encodes CASSLGQGVYGYTF. Combining the CDR3 with reference TRBV5-6 and TRBJ1-2 gives the whole variable domain DAGVTQSPTHLIKTRGQQVTLRCSPKSGHDTVSWYQQALGQGPQFIFQYYEEEERQRGNFPDRFSGHQFPNYSSELNVNALLLGDSALYLCASSLGQGVYGYTFGSGTRLTVV.

The chain carries TRBV10-1 and TRBJ2-3; TRBD2 agrees at 7 bases. Germline lookup yields CDR1 WNHNN and CDR2 SYGVQD (reference sequence). This CDR3 is 14 amino acids long. After removal of 6 bases from V and 6 bases from J, the junction contained 9 bases not matched to a gene. The CDR3 sequence is CASSTGTKGDTQYF. DNA of the CDR3: TGCGCCAGCAGCACCGGGACTAAGGGCGATACGCAGTATTTT.

The genes are TRBV18 and TRBJ1-2; 7 bases are a match to TRBD1. Trimming cost V 4 bases and J 1 base; bases outside gene matches: 6. Germline V gene data show CDR1 as KGHSH and CDR2 as LQKENI. The CDR3 has 15 amino acids. The CDR3 region has the DNA TGTGCCAGCTCACTTATGCAGGGGGATAACTATGGCTACACCTTC. Translating gives CASSLMQGDNYGYTF.

The V and J genes are TRBV18 and TRBJ2-1; TRBD2 is a possible D gene (5 bases). CDR1 and CDR2 (germline): KGHSH, LQKENI. The CDR3 sequence is 13 residues long. Trimming shortened V by 6 bases and J by 7 bases, and 13 bases separated the two germline ends. The CDR3 DNA reads TGTGCCAGCTCCCCCGGGATGTCTAATGAGCAGTTCTTC. Its protein is CASSPGMSNEQFF. Drawing the rest from reference TRBV18 and TRBJ2-1, the complete variable domain is NAGVMQNPRHLVRRRGQEARLRCSPMKGHSHVYWYRQLPEEGLKFMVYLQKENIIDESGMPKERFSAEFPKEGPSILRIQQVVRGDSAAYFCASSPGMSNEQFFGPGTRLTVL.

The chain is built from TRBV10-2 and TRBJ2-2; 7 bases fit TRBD2. The junction had 7 bases not matched to a gene; V was cut back by 8 bases and J by 7 bases. This CDR3 is built from 13 residues. Per germline, CDR1 WSHSY and CDR2 SAAADI. This CDR3 reads CASWGGVYGELFF. The CDR3 coding sequence is TGCGCCAGCTGGGGGGGGGTGTACGGGGAGCTGTTTTTT.